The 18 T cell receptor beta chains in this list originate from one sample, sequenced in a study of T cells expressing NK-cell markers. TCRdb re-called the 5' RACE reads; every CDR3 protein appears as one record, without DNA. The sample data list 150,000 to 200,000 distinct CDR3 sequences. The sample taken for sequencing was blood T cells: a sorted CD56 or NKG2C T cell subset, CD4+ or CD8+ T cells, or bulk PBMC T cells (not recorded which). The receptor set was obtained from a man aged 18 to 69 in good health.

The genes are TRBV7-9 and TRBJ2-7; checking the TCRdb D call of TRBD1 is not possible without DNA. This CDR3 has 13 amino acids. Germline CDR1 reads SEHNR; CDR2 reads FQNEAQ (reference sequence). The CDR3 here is CASRADEGDEQYF. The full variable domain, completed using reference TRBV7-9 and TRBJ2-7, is DTGVSQNPRHKITKRGQNVTFRCDPISEHNRLYWYRQTLGQGPEFLTYFQNEAQLEKSRLLSDRFSAERPKGSFSTLEIQRTEQGDSAMYLCASRADEGDEQYFGPGTRLTVT.

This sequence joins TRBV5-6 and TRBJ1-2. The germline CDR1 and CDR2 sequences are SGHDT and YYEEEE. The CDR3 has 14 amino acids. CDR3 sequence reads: CASSSGPSSYGYTF.

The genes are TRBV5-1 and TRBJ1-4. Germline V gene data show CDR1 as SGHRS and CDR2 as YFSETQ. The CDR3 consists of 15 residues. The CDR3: CASSLFGATNEKLFF.

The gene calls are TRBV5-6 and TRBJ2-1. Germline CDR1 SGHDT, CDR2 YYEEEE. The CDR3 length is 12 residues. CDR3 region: CASSFLVNEQFF.

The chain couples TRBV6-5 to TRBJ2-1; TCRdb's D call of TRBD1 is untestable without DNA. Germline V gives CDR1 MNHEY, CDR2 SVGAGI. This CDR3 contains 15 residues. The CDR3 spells CASSSGQGDYNEQFF.

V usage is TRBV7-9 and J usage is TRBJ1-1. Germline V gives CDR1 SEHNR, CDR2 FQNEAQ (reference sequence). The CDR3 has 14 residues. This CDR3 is CASSRGGTNTEAFF.

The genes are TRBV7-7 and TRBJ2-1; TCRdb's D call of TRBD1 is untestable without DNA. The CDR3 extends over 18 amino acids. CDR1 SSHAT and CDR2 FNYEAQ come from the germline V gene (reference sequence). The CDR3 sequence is CASSFQGPAPQGFYEQFF.

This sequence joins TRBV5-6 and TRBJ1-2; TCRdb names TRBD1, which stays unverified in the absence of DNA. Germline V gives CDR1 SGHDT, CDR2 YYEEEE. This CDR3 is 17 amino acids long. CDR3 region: CASSFGADSRFNYGYTF. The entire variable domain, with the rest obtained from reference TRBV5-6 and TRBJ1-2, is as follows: DAGVTQSPTHLIKTRGQQVTLRCSPKSGHDTVSWYQQALGQGPQFIFQYYEEEERQRGNFPDRFSGHQFPNYSSELNVNALLLGDSALYLCASSFGADSRFNYGYTFGSGTRLTVV.

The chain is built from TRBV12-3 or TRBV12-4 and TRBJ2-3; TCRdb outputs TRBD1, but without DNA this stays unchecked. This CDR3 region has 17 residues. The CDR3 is CASSHPVSDRGTDTQYF.

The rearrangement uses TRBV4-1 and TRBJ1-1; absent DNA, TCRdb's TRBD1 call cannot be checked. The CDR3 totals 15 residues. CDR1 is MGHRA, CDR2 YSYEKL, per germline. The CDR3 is CASSQLTEQNTEAFF.

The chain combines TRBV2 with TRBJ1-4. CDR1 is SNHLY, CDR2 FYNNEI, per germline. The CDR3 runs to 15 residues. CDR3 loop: CASSATWGDREKLFF.

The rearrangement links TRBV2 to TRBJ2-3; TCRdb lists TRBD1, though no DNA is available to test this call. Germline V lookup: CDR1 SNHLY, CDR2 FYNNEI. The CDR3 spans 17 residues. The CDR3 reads CASSIRDRYSSTDTQYF. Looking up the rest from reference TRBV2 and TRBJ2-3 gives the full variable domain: EPEVTQTPSHQVTQMGQEVILRCVPISNHLYFYWYRQILGQKVEFLVSFYNNEISEKSEIFDDQFSVERPDGSNFTLKIRSTKLEDSAMYFCASSIRDRYSSTDTQYFGPGTRLTVL.

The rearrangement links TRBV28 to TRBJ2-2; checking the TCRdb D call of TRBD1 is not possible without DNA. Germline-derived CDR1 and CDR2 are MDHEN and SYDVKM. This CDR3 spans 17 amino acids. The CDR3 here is CASKRSGTGKNTGELFF.

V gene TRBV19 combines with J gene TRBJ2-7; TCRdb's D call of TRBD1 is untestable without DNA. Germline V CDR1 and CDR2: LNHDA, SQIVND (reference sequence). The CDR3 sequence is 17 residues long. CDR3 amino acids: CASSISEPTGAFYEQYF.

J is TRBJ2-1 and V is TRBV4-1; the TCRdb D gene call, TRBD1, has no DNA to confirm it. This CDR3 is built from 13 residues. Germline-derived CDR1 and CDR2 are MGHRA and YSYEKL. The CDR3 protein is CASSQGGGNEQFF.

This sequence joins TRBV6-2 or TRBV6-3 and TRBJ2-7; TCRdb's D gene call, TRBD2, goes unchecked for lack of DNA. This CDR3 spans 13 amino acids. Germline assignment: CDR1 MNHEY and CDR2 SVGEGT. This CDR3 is CASSWAGPYEQYF.

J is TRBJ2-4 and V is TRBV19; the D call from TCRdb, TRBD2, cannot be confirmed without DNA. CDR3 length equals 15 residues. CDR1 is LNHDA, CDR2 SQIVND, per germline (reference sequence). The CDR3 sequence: CASSWANLAKNIQYF.

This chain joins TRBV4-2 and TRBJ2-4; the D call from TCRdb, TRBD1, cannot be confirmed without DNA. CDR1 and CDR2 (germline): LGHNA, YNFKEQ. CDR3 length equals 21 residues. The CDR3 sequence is CASSQLWTLGSGERAKNIQYF.